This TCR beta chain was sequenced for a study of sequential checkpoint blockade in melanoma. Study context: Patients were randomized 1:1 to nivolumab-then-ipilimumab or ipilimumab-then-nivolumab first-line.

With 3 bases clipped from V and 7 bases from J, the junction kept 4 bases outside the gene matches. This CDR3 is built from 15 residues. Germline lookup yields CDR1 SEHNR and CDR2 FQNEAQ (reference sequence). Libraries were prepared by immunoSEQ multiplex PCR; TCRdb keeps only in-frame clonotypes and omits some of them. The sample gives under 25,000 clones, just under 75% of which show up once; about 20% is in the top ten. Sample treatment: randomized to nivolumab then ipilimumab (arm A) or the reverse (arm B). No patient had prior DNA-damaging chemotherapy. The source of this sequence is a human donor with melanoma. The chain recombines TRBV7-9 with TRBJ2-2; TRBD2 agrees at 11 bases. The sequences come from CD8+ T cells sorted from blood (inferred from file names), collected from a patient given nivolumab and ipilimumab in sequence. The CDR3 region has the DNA TGTGCCAGCAGCTTGGAGACTAGCGGGGTCGGGGAGCTGTTTTTT. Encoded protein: CASSLETSGVGELFF.